This T cell receptor beta chain was found in a study of blood T cell repertoires in COVID-19. Turning to the study itself: The origin of the acute and convalescent COVID-19 samples was the United States, Italy and Spain. T cells, B-cell-depleted T cells, or PBMCs supplied cDNA or gDNA.

Trimming shortened V by 0 bases and J by 0 bases, and 6 bases separated the two germline ends. Germline values: CDR1 SGDLS, CDR2 YYNGEE. The CDR3 runs 14 residues. In the original analysis: Reference gene primer amplification gave estimated nucleated cell counts. Assay: immunoSEQ multiplex PCR; the TCRdb copy retains only in-frame clones and omits some. The V and J calls and the clone size are those of that table, but D and trimming were determined from the DNA. The table includes 110,000 to 150,000 clones, around 90% detected once. The origin of this receptor is an older woman with acute or convalescent COVID-19. This chain joins TRBV9 and TRBJ1-1; D unresolved. The sample was peripheral blood. The CDR3 here is CASSVGAMNTEAFF. The CDR3 coding sequence is TGTGCCAGCAGCGTAGGGGCTATGAACACTGAAGCTTTCTTT.